This TCR beta chain was identified in a study of cytomegalovirus exposure and HLA in healthy donors. The PCR contained 60 Vbeta and 13 Jbeta primers. Study processing details: Approximately 80 million unique TCR beta chains, around 10 million of them shared, were counted by a later analysis. The protocol was immunoSEQ multiplex PCR, while the TCRdb copy is restricted to in-frame clones and leaves out a portion. Clone size and the V and J calls come from that table; the DNA yielded D and trimming. The data show roughly 120,000 clones, about three quarters seen once. The CDR3 is 14 residues long. Germline V gives CDR1 KGHSH, CDR2 LQKENI. V was shortened by 0 bases and J by 4 bases, with 9 bases between the two germline ends. About this clone itself: The antigen is undetermined.

Study findings and constraints: Upon later analysis, TCR association rates were observed to vary by HLA locus, being highest for DRB1 and lowest for HLA-C. Many donors carried some public TCRs, although rarity characterized most TCR sequences. Being productive about 87% or about 30% of the time was typical of most TCR beta V segments in an earlier analysis.

The sequence was obtained from a man in his fifties or sixties in good health and CMV-seronegative. The gene calls are TRBV18 and TRBJ1-2; unclear D gene. The sample comprised PBMCs. The CDR3 spells CASSPPERAYGYTF. The CDR3 region has the DNA TGTGCCAGCTCACCACCGGAGCGAGCCTATGGCTACACCTTC.